The sequence of this TCR beta chain was determined in a study of cytomegalovirus exposure and HLA in healthy donors. The study, taken as a whole, reports: It was reported that TCR beta sequences correctly inferred the HLA-A and HLA-B alleles for most subjects. The later analysis indicated that the majority of CMV-associated TCR beta chains appeared HLA-restricted.

In germline, CDR1 is MDHEN, CDR2 SYDVKM. CDR3 size: 15 residues. Use of 60 Vbeta and 13 Jbeta primers characterized the PCR. Sequencing used immunoSEQ multiplex PCR; TCRdb keeps in-frame clones, though not all of them. The profile shows 130,000 to 150,000 clones, over 75% of them singletons. In the case of this clone: Its antigen is currently unknown.

This chain joins TRBV28 and TRBJ2-5; 11 bases are shared with TRBD1. The end of the DNA fits TRBJ2-7 better, so the J call may be wrong. This TCR was recovered from a young woman in good health and CMV-seronegative. The sample was PBMCs. The CDR3: CASSQPGQGAYEQYF. The CDR3 DNA is TGTGCCAGCAGTCAACCGGGACAGGGGGCCTACGAGCAGTACTTC.